This TCR beta chain was profiled in a study of cytomegalovirus exposure and HLA in healthy donors. Study-wide results and limits: In a later analysis, productive TCRs from donors in an Asian-associated ancestry cluster reportedly carried fewer N-insertions than the cohort mean. Using the classifier, cytomegalovirus status was reportedly diagnosed with high specificity and sensitivity.

Comment on this clone: Its antigen is unidentified.

A multiplex PCR was run with 60 Vbeta primers and 13 Jbeta primers. As handled by the study authors: Unique TCR beta chains numbered around 75 million in a later analysis, with roughly 9.9 million shared. Assay: immunoSEQ multiplex PCR; the TCRdb copy retains only in-frame clones and omits some. The V and J calls and clone size were taken over from that table, and D and trimming were inferred from the DNA. The profile shows roughly 81,000 clones, more than 60% of them singletons. Germline values: CDR1 SGDLS, CDR2 YYNGEE. This CDR3 is built from 12 residues. Between the trimmed V and J ends, which lost 5 bases and 2 bases, there was a span of 6 bases.

Sequencing was performed on PBMCs. This TCR derives from a boy younger than 18 in good health and CMV-seronegative. The gene calls are TRBV9 and TRBJ2-3; D call uncertain. In DNA, the CDR3 is TGTGCCAGCAGGGCCGACACAGATACGCAGTATTTT. This gives the protein CASRADTDTQYF.